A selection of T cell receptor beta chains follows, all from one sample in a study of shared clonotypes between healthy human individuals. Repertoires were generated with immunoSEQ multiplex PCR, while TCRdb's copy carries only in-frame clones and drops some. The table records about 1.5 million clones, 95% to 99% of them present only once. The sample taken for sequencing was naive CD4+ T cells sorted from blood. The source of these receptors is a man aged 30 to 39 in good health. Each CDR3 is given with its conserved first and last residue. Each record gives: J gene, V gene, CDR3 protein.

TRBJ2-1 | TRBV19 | CASTPFGTSGRNEQFF
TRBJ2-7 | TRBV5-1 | CASSFGQGDEQYF
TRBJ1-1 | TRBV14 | CASSLTMNTEAFF
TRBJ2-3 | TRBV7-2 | CASTSRTRADTQYF
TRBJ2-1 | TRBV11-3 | CASSLVYGEQFF
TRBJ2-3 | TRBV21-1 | CASSTPLCGMADTQYF
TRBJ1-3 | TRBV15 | CATSRNRGPGNTIYF
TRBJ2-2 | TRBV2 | CASSVDRIRLAGELFF
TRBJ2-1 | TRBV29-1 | CSVERTSGNNEQFF
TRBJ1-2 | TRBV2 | CASEGQGLTGAGGYTF
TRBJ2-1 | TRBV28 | CASSPPLGGREQFF
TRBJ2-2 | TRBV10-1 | CASSDLASTGELFF
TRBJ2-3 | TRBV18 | CASSPLGGSTDTQYF
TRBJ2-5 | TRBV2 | CASSDSLGSKTQYF
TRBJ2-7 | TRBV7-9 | CASSLDAGDEQYF
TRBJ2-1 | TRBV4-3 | CASSQEPIGEQFF
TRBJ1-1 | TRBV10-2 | CASSEGQGNTEAFF
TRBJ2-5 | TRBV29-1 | CSVGLAQETQYF
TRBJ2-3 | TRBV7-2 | CASSLRADTQYF